The 20 T cell receptor beta chains listed next were all sequenced from one sample in a study of T-cell memory formation after mild COVID-19. TCRdb used MiXCR to reprocess the 5' RACE reads, holding one entry per CDR3 protein. Of fewer than 650,000 distinct CDR3 sequences in the sample, roughly 20% were seen once. Input material: PBMCs or a T cell subset sorted from them (not recorded which). Receptors originate from an adult woman who had mild COVID-19 (a few samples of this study predate the infection). Cell type and time point are not known.

The chain has TRBV15 and TRBJ2-1, with 10 bases aligning to TRBD2. The CDR3 spans 13 residues. After removal of 8 bases from V and 6 bases from J, the junction contained 4 bases not matched to a gene. Germline CDR1 LNHNV, CDR2 YYDKDF (reference sequence). The CDR3 DNA is TGTGCCACCCTGAGCGGGAGGGCCAATGAGCAGTTCTTC. Encoded protein: CATLSGRANEQFF.

This clonotype occurred a few times. The chain couples TRBV6-6 to TRBJ1-2; 7 nucleotides line up with TRBD1. The V gene end was trimmed by 6 bases and the J gene end by 2 bases; junction bases not matched to a gene: 6. CDR3 length: 14 residues. The germline gives CDR1 MNHNY, CDR2 SVGAGI (reference sequence). Here the CDR3 DNA reads TGTGCCAGCAGCGATTCGGGACAGAACTATGGCTACACCTTC. It is translated as CASSDSGQNYGYTF.

CDR3 loop: CASRRDKVTNTEAFF. The DNA for the CDR3 is TGTGCCAGCAGGCGGGACAAGGTGACGAACACTGAAGCTTTCTTT. This chain uses TRBV27 with TRBJ1-1; D is possibly TRBD1 (6 bases). Germline V gene data show CDR1 as MNHEY and CDR2 as SMNVEV (reference sequence). The CDR3 covers 15 residues. V lost 6 bases to trimming and J lost 1 base, with 15 bases between them.

The sample holds a few counts of this clonotype. The CDR3 nucleotides are TGCGCCAGCAGCTATCGACAGACCACTGAAGCTTTCTTT. The encoded protein is CASSYRQTTEAFF. The rearrangement links TRBV5-1 to TRBJ1-1; tentative D call: TRBD1 (5 bases). The V gene's germline CDR1 is SGHRS and CDR2 YFSETQ. V was cut by 3 bases and J by 4 bases, with 10 bases left in between. There are 13 residues in the CDR3.

This clonotype was counted at least ten times. V usage is TRBV5-1 and J usage is TRBJ2-7; D is perhaps TRBD2 (5 bases). Germline V gives CDR1 SGHRS, CDR2 YFSETQ. V lost 4 bases to trimming and J lost 5 bases, with 16 bases between them. This CDR3 contains 14 residues. The CDR3 DNA follows: TGCGCCAGCAGCAGAAGCGGCCTCAATGACGAGCAGTACTTC. Its protein product is CASSRSGLNDEQYF.

CDR3 DNA: TGTGCCAGCCTAGGCACGTCCCCCGGGGAGCAGTTCTTC. Protein: CASLGTSPGEQFF. The chain employs TRBV7-9 and TRBJ2-1; D gene uncertain. Trimming removed 8 bases at V and 10 bases at J, with 18 bases between. CDR1 is SEHNR and CDR2 is FQNEAQ in the germline V gene (reference sequence). The CDR3 is 13 amino acids. Full variable domain (remainder filled in from reference TRBV7-9 and TRBJ2-1): DTGVSQNPRHKITKRGQNVTFRCDPISEHNRLYWYRQTLGQGPEFLTYFQNEAQLEKSRLLSDRFSAERPKGSFSTLEIQRTEQGDSAMYLCASLGTSPGEQFFGPGTRLTVL.

This sequence joins TRBV18 and TRBJ2-1; 9 nucleotides line up with TRBD2. The CDR3 extends over 13 amino acids. In germline, CDR1 is KGHSH, CDR2 LQKENI. V lost 2 bases and J lost 14; bases outside the gene matches: 7. The CDR3 DNA reads as TGTGCCAGCTCACCAGGGACTAGCTCCACGGAGTTCTTC. Protein sequence: CASSPGTSSTEFF.

The sample holds a few counts of this clonotype. The chain links TRBV14 to TRBJ2-1; D not resolved. The CDR3 is 13 amino acids. Trimming removed 2 bases from V and 5 bases from J, with 7 bases in between. The V gene's germline CDR1 is SGHDN and CDR2 FVKESK. The chain's CDR3 is CASSQLRHNEQFF. The CDR3 nucleotides read TGTGCCAGCAGCCAACTCAGACACAATGAGCAGTTCTTC.

This chain uses TRBV7-2 with TRBJ2-3; D might be TRBD2 (6 bases). CDR3 length: 15 amino acids. Germline loops: CDR1 SGHTA, CDR2 FQGNSA. Trimming stripped 6 bases from V and 2 bases from J, with 15 bases between. The CDR3 protein is CASSVSGTPTDTQYF. CDR3 DNA: TGTGCCAGCAGTGTATCAGGGACTCCCACAGATACGCAGTATTTT.

A few counts support this clonotype. The rearrangement links TRBV7-9 to TRBJ2-5; D uncertain. Germline V gives CDR1 SEHNR, CDR2 FQNEAQ (reference sequence). The CDR3 is 13 residues long. With 5 bases removed from V and 3 bases from J, the gap between germline ends came to 10 bases. CDR3 nucleotide sequence: TGTGCCAGCAGCAACGGCGCCAAAGAGACCCAGTACTTC. It is translated as CASSNGAKETQYF.

This clonotype showed up just a few times. The V and J genes are TRBV7-2 and TRBJ1-1; D gene ambiguous. V lost 8 bases and J lost 1, with 11 bases in between. The CDR3 consists of 13 residues. From germline, CDR1 is SGHTA and CDR2 FQGNSA. The CDR3 DNA sequence: TGTGCCAGCGTGCGCCCCTGGAACACTGAAGCTTTCTTT. It translates to CASVRPWNTEAFF.

The genes are TRBV5-1 and TRBJ2-7; no clear D. CDR3 length: 15 residues. The V gene lost 2 bases and the J gene lost 0 bases, with 12 bases spanning the gap. Germline V gene lookup returns CDR1 SGHRS and CDR2 YFSETQ. CDR3 residues: CASSFDTWSSYEQYF. The CDR3 region has the DNA TGCGCCAGCAGCTTTGACACCTGGAGCTCCTACGAGCAGTACTTC.

This chain's CDR3 is CASSESRTQETQYF. CDR3 DNA sequence: TGTGCCAGCAGTGAAAGCAGGACACAAGAGACCCAGTACTTC. The chain has TRBV6-1 and TRBJ2-5, with a tentative D call TRBD1 (5 bases). V was pared by 2 bases and J by 2 bases, with 9 bases between. The CDR3 spans 14 residues. CDR1 is MNHNS and CDR2 is SASEGT in the germline V gene.

The rearrangement uses TRBV7-6 and TRBJ2-3; D is undetermined. There are 14 residues in the CDR3. V lost 7 bases, J lost 2 bases, and 13 bases lay in between. CDR1 and CDR2 from the germline V gene are SGHVS and FNYEAQ. For the CDR3, the DNA is TGTGCCAGCAAAGTAGCAGGAAACACAGATACGCAGTATTTT. This encodes CASKVAGNTDTQYF.

This clonotype has more than one count but fewer than ten. In DNA, the CDR3 is TGTGCCAGCTCACCAATCCCGGCAGATACGCAGTATTTT. Its translation: CASSPIPADTQYF. V is TRBV18 and J is TRBJ2-3; the D is unclear. This CDR3 spans 13 amino acids. The V gene's germline CDR1 is KGHSH and CDR2 LQKENI. The ends were cut back, 2 bases at V and 4 bases at J, with 7 bases in the middle.

This clonotype was seen a handful of times. This rearrangement joins TRBV24-1 to TRBJ2-3; the D gene could be TRBD1 or TRBD2 (5 bases each). Looked up from germline, CDR1 is KGHDR and CDR2 is SFDVKD. The V end was cut by 6 bases, the J end by 2 bases, with 14 bases between. The CDR3 sequence is 15 residues long. DNA for the CDR3: TGTGCCACCAGTCATTGGGACGGGTACACAGATACGCAGTATTTT. Protein product: CATSHWDGYTDTQYF.

This clonotype was picked up many times. The chain joins TRBV12-3 or TRBV12-4 to TRBJ2-1; 8 bases map to TRBD1. The CDR3 sequence is 13 residues long. V lost 3 bases to trimming and J lost 8 bases; unmatched junction nucleotides: 3. The DNA of the CDR3 is TGTGCCAGCAGTTTGGACAGGGTCGATGAGCAGTTCTTC. Its translation: CASSLDRVDEQFF.

This clonotype was counted a few times. The chain uses TRBV3-1 and TRBJ1-5; D might be TRBD1 (5 bases). The CDR3 length is 16 residues. CDR1 is LGHDT and CDR2 is YNNKEL in the germline V gene (reference sequence). V was cut by 4 bases and J by 0 bases, with 13 bases left in between. The CDR3 nucleotides read TGTGCCAGCAGCCTCGGGACTCCCGATAGCAATCAGCCCCAGCATTTT. Its protein product is CASSLGTPDSNQPQHF.

This clonotype was found many times. The chain combines TRBV11-3 with TRBJ2-1, with no clear D. The CDR3 spans 13 residues. Germline-derived CDR1 and CDR2 are SGHNT and YENEEA. The ends were cut back, 5 bases at V and 9 bases at J, with 14 bases in the middle. In DNA, the CDR3 is TGTGCCAGCAGCCCATACTCGACCCGTGAGCAGTTCTTC. Translating it yields CASSPYSTREQFF. The full variable domain, with the rest looked up from reference TRBV11-3 and TRBJ2-1, is EAGVVQSPRYKIIEKKQPVAFWCNPISGHNTLYWYLQNLGQGPELLIRYENEEAVDDSQLPKDRFSAERLKGVDSTLKIQPAELGDSAVYLCASSPYSTREQFFGPGTRLTVL.

This clonotype showed up just a few times. This chain uses TRBV29-1 with TRBJ2-7; a weak D match, TRBD1 (5 bases). The CDR3 consists of 13 residues. V was trimmed by 8 bases and J by 1 base, leaving 15 bases between them. The germline V gene encodes CDR1 SQVTM and CDR2 ANQGSEA. The DNA for the CDR3 is TGCAGCATAAAAACTGGACAATCCTACGAGCAGTACTTC. Translated, it gives CSIKTGQSYEQYF.